Listed below are T cell receptor beta chains from one sample, sequenced in a study of blood T cell repertoires in COVID-19. The method was immunoSEQ multiplex PCR; TCRdb's version includes in-frame clones alone and lacks a portion of them. The sample lists around 100,000 clones, approximately 79% occurring once. Material for sequencing was peripheral blood. Receptors originate from a man in his 70s with active or convalescent COVID-19. Both conserved end residues are part of each CDR3. A D gene is named only where the DNA matches it firmly. For some rows the clone size is stated as once, few or many, or as a class when expanded; others skip it.

j_call clone_size v_call cdr3_length d_call cdr3_aa cdr3_nt
TRBJ2-1 NA TRBV6-5 15 TRBD2 CASTLLAGGKNEQFF TGTGCCAGCACCCTACTAGCGGGAGGAAAAAATGAGCAGTTCTTC
TRBJ1-4 NA TRBV5-6 16 NA CASSLEGGARNEKLFF TGTGCCAGCAGCTTGGAAGGTGGGGCAAGGAACGAAAAACTGTTTTTT
TRBJ2-7 many TRBV5-6 13 NA CASSYRETYEQYF TGTGCCAGCAGCTACAGGGAAACCTACGAGCAGTACTTC
TRBJ2-7 NA TRBV5-6 17 TRBD2 CASSLEWAGLEASEQYF TGTGCCAGCAGCTTGGAATGGGCGGGACTAGAGGCAAGCGAGCAGTACTTC
TRBJ2-3 once TRBV5-1 19 TRBD2 CASSLAILAGGGYTDTQYF TGCGCCAGCAGCTTGGCCATTTTAGCGGGGGGAGGTTACACAGATACGCAGTATTTT
TRBJ2-1 NA TRBV7-9 14 NA CASSFSGTYNEQFF TGTGCCAGCAGCTTTAGCGGAACCTACAATGAGCAGTTCTTC
TRBJ2-2 NA TRBV27 13 NA CASSPRVTGELFF TGTGCCAGCAGTCCTCGAGTCACCGGGGAGCTGTTTTTT
TRBJ1-5 NA TRBV30 14 NA CAWSVTGRYQPQHF TGTGCCTGGTCGGTCACAGGTCGGTATCAGCCCCAGCATTTT
TRBJ1-4 few TRBV12-5 13 NA CASGTTRPEKLFF TGTGCTAGTGGTACTACCCGACCGGAAAAACTGTTTTTT
TRBJ1-2 NA TRBV19 13 NA CASRSGALYGYTF TGTGCCAGTAGATCAGGGGCCCTCTATGGCTACACCTTC
TRBJ1-2 NA TRBV6-5 12 NA CASKRSNYGYTF TGTGCCAGCAAACGGAGTAACTATGGCTACACCTTC
TRBJ1-1 NA TRBV5-1 14 NA CASSLNSMNTEAFF TGCGCCAGCAGCTTGAACAGCATGAACACTGAAGCTTTCTTT
TRBJ1-1 NA TRBV28 14 NA CASSLGLRYTEAFF TGTGCCAGCAGTTTAGGGCTACGTTACACTGAAGCTTTCTTT
TRBJ2-7 NA TRBV6-5 13 TRBD1 CASSRTGPYEQYF TGTGCCAGCAGCCGGACAGGGCCCTACGAGCAGTACTTC
TRBJ1-1 NA TRBV19 14 NA CASSTTGLNTEAFF TGTGCCAGTAGTACTACAGGGTTGAACACTGAAGCTTTCTTT
TRBJ1-1 NA TRBV11-2 16 NA CASSLNAPGGLTEAFF TGTGCCAGCAGCTTAAACGCTCCCGGGGGGCTCACTGAAGCTTTCTTT
TRBJ1-2 NA TRBV5-5 16 TRBD1 CASSPRTGTLDYGYTF TGTGCCAGCAGCCCCAGGACAGGGACACTTGACTATGGCTACACCTTC
TRBJ1-6 NA TRBV5-8 14 NA CASSLGALRSPLHF TGTGCCAGCAGCTTGGGGGCCCTACGGTCACCCCTCCACTTT
TRBJ2-7 NA TRBV5-1 13 NA CASSLVGPYEQYF TGCGCCAGCAGCTTGGTTGGGCCGTACGAGCAGTACTTC
TRBJ2-2 NA TRBV30 16 NA CAWSRPRTAYTGELFF TGTGCCTGGAGTCGCCCCCGGACAGCTTACACCGGGGAGCTGTTTTTT
TRBJ1-6 NA TRBV6-5 15 TRBD1 CASSYVRGRNSPLHF TGTGCCAGCAGTTACGTCAGGGGGAGAAATTCACCCCTCCACTTT
TRBJ1-4 NA TRBV5-1 15 TRBD1 CASSFSGTGDEKLFF TGCGCCAGCAGCTTCTCCGGGACAGGGGACGAAAAACTGTTTTTT
TRBJ1-1 NA TRBV6-5 14 NA CASSPGQPYTEAFF TGTGCCAGCAGTCCCGGACAGCCGTACACTGAAGCTTTCTTT
TRBJ2-1 NA TRBV5-4 16 TRBD1 CASSHPGQSSYNEQFF TGTGCCAGCAGCCACCCGGGACAGTCATCCTACAATGAGCAGTTCTTC
TRBJ1-1 once TRBV5-1 15 NA CASNYLAGMNTEAFF TGCGCCAGCAACTACCTGGCGGGCATGAACACTGAAGCTTTCTTT
TRBJ2-7 NA TRBV7-6 16 TRBD2 CASSLFSGALFYEQYF TGTGCCAGCAGCTTATTTAGCGGGGCCCTTTTTTACGAGCAGTACTTC
TRBJ1-3 NA TRBV28 15 NA CASSTRTVSGNTIYF TGTGCCAGCAGTACCAGGACAGTCTCTGGAAACACCATATATTTT
TRBJ2-5 NA TRBV12-3/TRBV12-4 12 NA CASSSGDETQYF TGTGCCAGCAGTTCGGGGGACGAGACCCAGTACTTC
TRBJ1-2 NA TRBV9 14 TRBD1 CASSVAPGGYGYTF TGTGCCAGCAGCGTAGCTCCAGGGGGCTATGGCTACACCTTC
TRBJ1-2 NA TRBV19 14 NA CASKEPGANYGYTF TGTGCCAGCAAAGAGCCAGGGGCTAACTATGGCTACACCTTC
TRBJ1-4 NA TRBV6-5 13 NA CASSRERNEKLFF TGTGCCAGCAGTAGAGAGAGGAATGAAAAACTGTTTTTT
TRBJ1-4 NA TRBV21-1 14 NA CASNRTGLSEKLFF TGTGCCAGCAACAGGACAGGGCTGTCTGAAAAACTGTTTTTT
TRBJ1-1 NA TRBV5-4 12 NA CASSLNDGEAFF TGTGCCAGCAGCTTGAATGACGGGGAAGCTTTCTTT
TRBJ1-1 NA TRBV21-1 17 NA CASSKAWVRRVHTEAFF TGTGCCAGCAGCAAAGCGTGGGTGCGCAGGGTCCACACTGAAGCTTTCTTT
TRBJ1-6 NA TRBV30 13 TRBD1 CAWTTTGESPLHF TGTGCCTGGACCACTACAGGGGAATCACCCCTCCACTTT
TRBJ2-5 NA TRBV9 14 NA CASSVGWGGETQYF TGTGCCAGCAGCGTAGGATGGGGAGGCGAGACCCAGTACTTC
TRBJ2-3 few TRBV11-2 18 NA CASSLDRVRLAAPDTQYF TGTGCCAGCAGCTTAGATAGGGTTCGGCTAGCCGCCCCAGATACGCAGTATTTT
TRBJ2-2 NA TRBV5-4 15 NA CASSSEVGNTGELFF TGTGCCAGCAGCTCGGAGGTGGGGAACACCGGGGAGCTGTTTTTT
TRBJ2-3 few TRBV9 16 TRBD2 CASSVVVSGGIDTQYF TGTGCCAGCAGCGTAGTGGTTAGCGGGGGTATAGATACGCAGTATTTT
TRBJ2-6 NA TRBV30 13 NA CAWSSSGANVLTF TGTGCCTGGAGCAGCTCTGGGGCCAACGTCCTGACTTTC
TRBJ1-2 NA TRBV3-1/TRBV3-2 16 NA CASSQEPGMVNYGYTF TGTGCCAGCAGCCAAGAGCCAGGGATGGTTAACTATGGCTACACCTTC